The next 2 T cell receptor beta chains were all read from a single sample in a study of cytomegalovirus exposure and HLA in healthy donors. Primers: 60 Vbeta forward and 13 Jbeta reverse. Assay used: immunoSEQ multiplex PCR; TCRdb lists only in-frame clones, some missing. Among around 100,000 clones, roughly three fifths were seen once, and the ten largest hold approximately 3.8%. Sequencing was carried out using PBMCs. Receptors were obtained from a man aged 30 to 45 in good health and CMV-seropositive.

This clone came up a few times. The chain joins TRBV6-6 to TRBJ1-5; no clear D. V lost 2 bases to trimming and J lost 1 base, with 3 bases between them. Per germline, CDR1 MNHNY and CDR2 SVGAGI (reference sequence). The CDR3 has 13 residues. CDR3: CASSYSSNQPQHF. Here the CDR3 DNA reads TGTGCCAGCAGTTACAGCAGCAATCAGCCCCAGCATTTT.

This clone was observed a few times. A read error is likely, as this CDR3 ends without the conserved phenylalanine or tryptophan. It is unclear where the CDR3 begins or ends on the DNA, so no DNA is shown, and the CDR3 is as TCRdb lists it. The J gene is TRBJ2-2, the V gene TRBV10-2; the table's D call, TRBD2, was not checked against the DNA. The germline gives CDR1 WSHSY, CDR2 SAAADI. The CDR3 length is 13 residues, termini included. CDR3 sequence reads: CASSVLLTGELFL.